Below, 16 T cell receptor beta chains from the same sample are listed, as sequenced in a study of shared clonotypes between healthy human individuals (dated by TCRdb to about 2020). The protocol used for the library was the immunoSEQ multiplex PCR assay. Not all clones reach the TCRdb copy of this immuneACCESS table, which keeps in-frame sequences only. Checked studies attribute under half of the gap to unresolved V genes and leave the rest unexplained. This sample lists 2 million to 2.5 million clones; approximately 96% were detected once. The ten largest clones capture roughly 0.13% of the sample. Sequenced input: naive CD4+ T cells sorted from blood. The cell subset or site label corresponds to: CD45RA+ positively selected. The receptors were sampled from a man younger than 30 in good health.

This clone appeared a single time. DNA for the CDR3: TGTGCCAGCAGCCCTGTGATGAACACTGAAGCTTTCTTT. The encoded protein is CASSPVMNTEAFF. The V and J genes are TRBV7-2 and TRBJ1-1; D remains ambiguous. V lost 5 bases to trimming and J lost 0 bases, with 7 bases between them. The germline CDR1 and CDR2 sequences are SGHTA and FQGNSA. This CDR3 region has 13 residues.

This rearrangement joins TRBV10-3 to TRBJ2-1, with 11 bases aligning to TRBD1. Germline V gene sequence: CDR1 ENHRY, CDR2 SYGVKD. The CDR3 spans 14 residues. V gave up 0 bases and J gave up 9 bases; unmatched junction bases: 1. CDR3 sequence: CAISESGTGGEQFF. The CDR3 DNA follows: TGTGCCATCAGTGAGTCCGGGACAGGGGGTGAGCAGTTCTTC.

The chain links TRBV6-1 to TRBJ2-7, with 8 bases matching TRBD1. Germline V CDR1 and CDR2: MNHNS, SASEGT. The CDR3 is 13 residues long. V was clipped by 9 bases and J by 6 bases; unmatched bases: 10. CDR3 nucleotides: TGTGCCAGTTATACAGGGGGTGCCGGCGAGCAGTACTTC. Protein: CASYTGGAGEQYF.

The CDR3 is CAISESGTGLGTNEKLFF. DNA for the CDR3: TGTGCCATCAGTGAGTCCGGGACAGGGCTCGGTACTAATGAAAAACTGTTTTTT. The genes are TRBV10-3 and TRBJ1-4; the match to TRBD1 covers 9 bases. Germline trimming cut 0 bases from V and 2 bases from J; bases unmatched to any gene: 7. This CDR3 comprises 18 residues. Looked up from germline, CDR1 is ENHRY and CDR2 is SYGVKD.

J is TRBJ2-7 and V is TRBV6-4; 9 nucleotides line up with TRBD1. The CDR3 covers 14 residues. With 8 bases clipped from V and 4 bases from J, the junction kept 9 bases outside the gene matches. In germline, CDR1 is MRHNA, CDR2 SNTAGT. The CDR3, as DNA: TGTGCCAGCCGCTCCCGGGACAGGGAGTACGAGCAGTACTTC. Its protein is CASRSRDREYEQYF.

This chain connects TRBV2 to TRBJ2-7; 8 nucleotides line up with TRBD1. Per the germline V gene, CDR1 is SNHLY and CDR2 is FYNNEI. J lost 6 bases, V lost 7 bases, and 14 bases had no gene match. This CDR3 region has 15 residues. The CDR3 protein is CASNGDRPAPGEQYF. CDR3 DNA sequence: TGTGCCAGCAATGGGGACAGGCCTGCGCCGGGCGAGCAGTACTTC.

The CDR3 DNA follows: TGTGCCAGCACCGTCAGAGGGGGGGGAGGAGCCGGGGAGCTGTTTTTT. It codes for CASTVRGGGGAGELFF. The chain carries TRBV7-2 and TRBJ2-2; D may be TRBD2 (7 bases). The CDR3 extends over 16 amino acids. Germline CDR1 reads SGHTA; CDR2 reads FQGNSA. V lost 7 bases and J lost 6, with 21 bases in between.

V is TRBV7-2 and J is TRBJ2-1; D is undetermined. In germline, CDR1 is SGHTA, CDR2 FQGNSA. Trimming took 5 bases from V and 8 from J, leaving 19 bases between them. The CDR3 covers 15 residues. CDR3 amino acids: CASSPGPFLGDEQFF. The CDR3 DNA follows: TGTGCCAGCAGCCCCGGACCCTTCTTAGGTGATGAGCAGTTCTTC.

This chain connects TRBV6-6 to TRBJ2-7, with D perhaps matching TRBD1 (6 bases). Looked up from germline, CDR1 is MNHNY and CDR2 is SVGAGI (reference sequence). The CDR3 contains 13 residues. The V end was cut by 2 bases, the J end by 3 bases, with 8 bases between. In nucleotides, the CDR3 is TGTGCCAGCAGTTACCGGGACATCTACGAGCAGTACTTC. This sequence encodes CASSYRDIYEQYF.

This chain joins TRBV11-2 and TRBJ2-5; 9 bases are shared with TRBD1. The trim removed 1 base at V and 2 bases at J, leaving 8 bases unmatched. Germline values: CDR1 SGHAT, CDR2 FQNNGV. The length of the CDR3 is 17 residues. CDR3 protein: CASSLGLGQGGQETQYF. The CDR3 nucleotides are TGTGCCAGCAGCTTAGGCCTGGGACAGGGCGGTCAAGAGACCCAGTACTTC.

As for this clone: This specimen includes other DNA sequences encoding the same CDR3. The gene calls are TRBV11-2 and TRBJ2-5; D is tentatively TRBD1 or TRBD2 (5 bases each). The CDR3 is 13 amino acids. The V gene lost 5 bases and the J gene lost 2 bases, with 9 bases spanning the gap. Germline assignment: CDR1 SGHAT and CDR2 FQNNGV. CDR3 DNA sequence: TGTGCCAGCAGCCGGGACCCACAAGAGACCCAGTACTTC. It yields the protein CASSRDPQETQYF. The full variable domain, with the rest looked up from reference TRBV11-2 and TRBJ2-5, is EAGVAQSPRYKIIEKRQSVAFWCNPISGHATLYWYQQILGQGPKLLIQFQNNGVVDDSQLPKDRFSAERLKGVDSTLKIQPAKLEDSAVYLCASSRDPQETQYFGPGTRLLVL.

This CDR3 reads CASSQGRSGVGEETQYF. The CDR3 nucleotides read TGTGCCAGCAGCCAAGGAAGGAGTGGGGTGGGGGAAGAGACCCAGTACTTC. This sequence joins TRBV4-2 and TRBJ2-5; D possibly uses TRBD1 or TRBD2 (5 bases each). CDR1 LGHNA and CDR2 YNFKEQ come from the germline V gene. V lost 1 base and J 3 bases, leaving 18 bases between the germline ends. The CDR3 consists of 17 residues.

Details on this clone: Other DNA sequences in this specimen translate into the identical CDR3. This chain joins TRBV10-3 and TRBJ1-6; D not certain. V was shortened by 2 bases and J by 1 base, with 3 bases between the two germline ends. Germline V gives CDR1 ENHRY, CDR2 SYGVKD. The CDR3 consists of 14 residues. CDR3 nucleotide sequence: TGTGCCATCAGTGAGGGATCCTATAATTCACCCCTCCACTTT. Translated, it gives CAISEGSYNSPLHF.

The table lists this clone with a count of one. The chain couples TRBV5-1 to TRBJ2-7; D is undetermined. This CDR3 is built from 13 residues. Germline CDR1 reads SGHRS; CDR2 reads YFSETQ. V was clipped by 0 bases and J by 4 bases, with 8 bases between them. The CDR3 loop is CASSLAVRYEQYF. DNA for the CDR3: TGCGCCAGCAGCTTGGCTGTCAGGTACGAGCAGTACTTC.

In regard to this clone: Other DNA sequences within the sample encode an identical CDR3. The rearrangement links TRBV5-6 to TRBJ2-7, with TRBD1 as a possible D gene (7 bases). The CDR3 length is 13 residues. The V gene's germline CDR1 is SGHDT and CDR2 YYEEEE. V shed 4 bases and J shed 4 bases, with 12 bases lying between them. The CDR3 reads CASSPAGGYEQYF. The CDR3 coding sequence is TGTGCCAGCAGCCCAGCAGGGGGGTACGAGCAGTACTTC.

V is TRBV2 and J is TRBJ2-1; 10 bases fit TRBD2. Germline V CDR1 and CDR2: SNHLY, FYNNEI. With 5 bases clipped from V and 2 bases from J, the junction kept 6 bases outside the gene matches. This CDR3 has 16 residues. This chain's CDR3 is CASSFGLAEPYNEQFF. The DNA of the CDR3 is TGTGCCAGCAGTTTCGGACTAGCGGAGCCCTACAATGAGCAGTTCTTC.